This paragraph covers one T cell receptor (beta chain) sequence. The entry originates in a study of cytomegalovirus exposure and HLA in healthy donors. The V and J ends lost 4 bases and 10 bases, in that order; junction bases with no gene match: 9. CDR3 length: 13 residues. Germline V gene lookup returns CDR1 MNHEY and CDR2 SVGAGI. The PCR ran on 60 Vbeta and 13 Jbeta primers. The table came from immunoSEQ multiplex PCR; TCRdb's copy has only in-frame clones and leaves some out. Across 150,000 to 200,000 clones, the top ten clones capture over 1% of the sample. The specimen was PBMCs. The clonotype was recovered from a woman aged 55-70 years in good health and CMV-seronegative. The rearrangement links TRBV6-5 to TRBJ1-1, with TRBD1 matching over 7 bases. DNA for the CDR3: TGTGCCAGCAGTTTTCGACAGGGAGTCGGAGCTTTCTTT. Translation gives CASSFRQGVGAFF.